This T cell receptor beta chain is drawn from a study of shared clonotypes between healthy human individuals. About the study: Contributing individuals were a couple of females and a few males aged 18 to 49.

Germline V gene sequence: CDR1 GTSNPN, CDR2 SVGIG (reference sequence). Trimming removed 3 bases from V and 4 bases from J, with 9 bases in between. This CDR3 contains 12 residues. This clone was found once. Other DNA sequences in this specimen translate into the identical CDR3. The protocol was immunoSEQ multiplex PCR, while the TCRdb copy is restricted to in-frame clones and leaves out a portion. The table lists approximately 480,000 clones, 60% to 80% of them singletons, with around 12% in the top ten. All the donors were Caucasian adults who lived in Nashville, Tennessee. The sequencing input was PBMCs. The chain joins TRBV30 to TRBJ2-5, with a weak D call TRBD1 (7 bases). This receptor was identified in a middle-aged woman in good health. Some clones in this sample may be carry-over from other donors' samples. The DNA for the CDR3 is TGTGCCTGGAGCCAGGGGGGAGAGACCCAGTACTTC. Residues: CAWSQGGETQYF.